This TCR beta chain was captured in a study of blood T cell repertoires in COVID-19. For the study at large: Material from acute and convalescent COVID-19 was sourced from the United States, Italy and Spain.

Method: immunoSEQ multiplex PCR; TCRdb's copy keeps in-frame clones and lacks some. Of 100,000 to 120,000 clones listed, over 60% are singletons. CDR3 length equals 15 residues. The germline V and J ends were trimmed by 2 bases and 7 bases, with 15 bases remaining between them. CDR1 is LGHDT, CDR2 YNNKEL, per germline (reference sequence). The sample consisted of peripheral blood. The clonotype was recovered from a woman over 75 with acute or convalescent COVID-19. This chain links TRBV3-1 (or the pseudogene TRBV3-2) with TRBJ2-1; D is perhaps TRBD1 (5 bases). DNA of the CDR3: TGTGCCAGCAGCCAAACCGGCTGGGGCCATAATGAGCAGTTCTTC. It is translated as CASSQTGWGHNEQFF.